A single T cell receptor (beta chain) is shown here with its context. The target antigen is unknown. The time point: after neoadjuvant nivolumab, at surgical resection. These data belong to a study of neoadjuvant anti-PD-1 for oral cavity cancer. Study-wide background: Most patients had three to four biweekly doses of 3 mg/kg nivolumab before resection. Broader study findings: Non-responders to neoadjuvant nivolumab had significantly more clonal PBMC T cells than responders.

Clones were sequenced by immunoSEQ multiplex PCR, and TCRdb holds only the in-frame ones, with some missing. Of 11,000 to 15,000 clones listed, 65% to 75% are singletons. V was pared by 2 bases and J by 5 bases, with 5 bases of the junction left unmatched. This CDR3 comprises 14 residues. Germline CDR1 reads SGHDT; CDR2 reads YYEEEE. The chain couples TRBV5-6 to TRBJ1-1; 8 positions match TRBD1. The source is a person aged 35 to 85 with oral cavity squamous cell carcinoma. Source: PBMCs, taken after nivolumab (anti-PD-1) treatment. Here the CDR3 reads CASSFGQGRTEAFF. Here the CDR3 DNA reads TGTGCCAGCAGCTTCGGACAGGGACGAACTGAAGCTTTCTTT.